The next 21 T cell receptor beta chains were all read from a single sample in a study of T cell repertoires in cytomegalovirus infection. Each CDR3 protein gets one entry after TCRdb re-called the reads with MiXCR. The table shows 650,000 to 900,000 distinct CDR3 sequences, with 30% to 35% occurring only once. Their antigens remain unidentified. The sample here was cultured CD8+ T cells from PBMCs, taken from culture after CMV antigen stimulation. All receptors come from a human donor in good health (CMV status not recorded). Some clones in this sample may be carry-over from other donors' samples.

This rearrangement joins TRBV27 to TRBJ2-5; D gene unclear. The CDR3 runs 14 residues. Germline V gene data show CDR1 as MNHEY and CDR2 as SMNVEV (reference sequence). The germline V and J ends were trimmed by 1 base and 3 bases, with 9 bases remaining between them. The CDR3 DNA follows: TGTGCCAGCAGTTTATTTGGCTCGGAAGAGACCCAGTACTTC. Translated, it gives CASSLFGSEETQYF.

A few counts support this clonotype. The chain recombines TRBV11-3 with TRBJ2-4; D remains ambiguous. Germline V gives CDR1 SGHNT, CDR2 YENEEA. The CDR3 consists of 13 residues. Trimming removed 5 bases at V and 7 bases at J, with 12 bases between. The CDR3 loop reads CASSPRSGNIQYF. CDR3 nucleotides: TGTGCCAGCAGCCCTAGGTCTGGGAACATTCAGTACTTC.

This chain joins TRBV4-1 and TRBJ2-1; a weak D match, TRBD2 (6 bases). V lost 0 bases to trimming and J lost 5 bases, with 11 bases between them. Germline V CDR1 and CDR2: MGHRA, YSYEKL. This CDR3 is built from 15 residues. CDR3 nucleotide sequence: TGCGCCAGCAGCCAAGAGGGACTTTTCGACAATGAGCAGTTCTTC. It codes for CASSQEGLFDNEQFF.

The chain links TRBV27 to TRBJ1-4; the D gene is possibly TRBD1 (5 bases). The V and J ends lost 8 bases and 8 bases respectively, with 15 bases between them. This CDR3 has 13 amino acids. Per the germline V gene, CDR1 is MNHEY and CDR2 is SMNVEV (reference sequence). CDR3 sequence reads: CASQGRPWEKLFF. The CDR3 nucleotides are TGTGCCAGCCAGGGACGGCCATGGGAAAAACTGTTTTTT.

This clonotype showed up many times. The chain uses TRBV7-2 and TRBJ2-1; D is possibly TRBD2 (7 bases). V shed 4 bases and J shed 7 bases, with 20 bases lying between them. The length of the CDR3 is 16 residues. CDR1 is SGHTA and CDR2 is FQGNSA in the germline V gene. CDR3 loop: CASSSLRGVRGNEQFF. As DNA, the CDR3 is TGTGCCAGCAGCTCTCTCCGGGGGGTAAGGGGGAATGAGCAGTTCTTC.

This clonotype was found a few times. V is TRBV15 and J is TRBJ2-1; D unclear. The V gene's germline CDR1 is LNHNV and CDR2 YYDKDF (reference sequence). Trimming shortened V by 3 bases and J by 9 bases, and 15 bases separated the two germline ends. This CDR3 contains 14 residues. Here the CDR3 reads CATSRQISPPEQFF. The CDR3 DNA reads TGTGCCACCAGCAGGCAGATATCACCCCCTGAGCAGTTCTTC. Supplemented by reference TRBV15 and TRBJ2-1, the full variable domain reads DAMVIQNPRYQVTQFGKPVTLSCSQTLNHNVMYWYQQKSSQAPKLLFHYYDKDFNNEADTPDNFQSRRPNTSFCFLDIRSPGLGDTAMYLCATSRQISPPEQFFGPGTRLTVL.

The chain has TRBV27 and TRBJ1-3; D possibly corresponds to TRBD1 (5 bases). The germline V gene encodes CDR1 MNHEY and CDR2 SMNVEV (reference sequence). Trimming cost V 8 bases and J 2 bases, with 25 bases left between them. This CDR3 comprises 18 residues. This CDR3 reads CASANGAGRFFAGNTIYF. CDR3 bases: TGTGCCAGCGCAAACGGAGCGGGACGGTTTTTTGCTGGAAACACCATATATTTT.

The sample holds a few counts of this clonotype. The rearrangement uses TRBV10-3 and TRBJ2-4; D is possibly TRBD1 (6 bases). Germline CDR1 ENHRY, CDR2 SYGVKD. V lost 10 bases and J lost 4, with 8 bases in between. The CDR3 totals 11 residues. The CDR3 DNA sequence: TGTGCCACCGGACAGAAAAACATTCAGTACTTC. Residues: CATGQKNIQYF.

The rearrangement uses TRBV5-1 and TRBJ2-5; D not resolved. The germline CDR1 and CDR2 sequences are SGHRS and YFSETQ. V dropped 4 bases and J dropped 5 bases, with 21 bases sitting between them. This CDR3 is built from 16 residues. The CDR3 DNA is TGCGCCAGCAGCCAAATACCACCCGCGGTGGGGGAGACCCAGTACTTC. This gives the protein CASSQIPPAVGETQYF.

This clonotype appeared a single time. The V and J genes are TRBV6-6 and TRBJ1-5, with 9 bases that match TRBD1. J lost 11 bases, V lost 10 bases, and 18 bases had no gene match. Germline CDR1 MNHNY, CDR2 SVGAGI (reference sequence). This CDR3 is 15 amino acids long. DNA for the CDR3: TGTGCCAACATTGGGACAGGGATCCCGAATAAGGCCCAGCATTTT. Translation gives CANIGTGIPNKAQHF.

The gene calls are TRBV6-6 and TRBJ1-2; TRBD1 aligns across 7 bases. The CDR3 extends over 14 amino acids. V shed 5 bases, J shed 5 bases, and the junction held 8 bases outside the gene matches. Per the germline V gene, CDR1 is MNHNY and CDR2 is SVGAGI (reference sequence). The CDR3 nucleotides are TGTGCCAGCAGTCCCCCGGGACAGAATTATGGCTACACCTTC. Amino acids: CASSPPGQNYGYTF.

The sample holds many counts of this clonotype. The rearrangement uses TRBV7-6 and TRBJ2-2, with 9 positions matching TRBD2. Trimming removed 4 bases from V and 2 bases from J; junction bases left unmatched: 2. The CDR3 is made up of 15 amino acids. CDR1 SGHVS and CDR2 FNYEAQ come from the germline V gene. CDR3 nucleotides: TGTGCCAGCAGCTATCTAGCGGGAAACACCGGGGAGCTGTTTTTT. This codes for CASSYLAGNTGELFF.

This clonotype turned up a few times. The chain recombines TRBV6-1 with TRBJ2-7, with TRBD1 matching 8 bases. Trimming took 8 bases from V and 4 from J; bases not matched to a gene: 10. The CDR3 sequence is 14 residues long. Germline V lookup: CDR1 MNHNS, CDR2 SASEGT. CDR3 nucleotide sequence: TGTGCCAGCCCTGGACAGGGAGGTTGGTACGAGCAGTACTTC. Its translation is CASPGQGGWYEQYF.

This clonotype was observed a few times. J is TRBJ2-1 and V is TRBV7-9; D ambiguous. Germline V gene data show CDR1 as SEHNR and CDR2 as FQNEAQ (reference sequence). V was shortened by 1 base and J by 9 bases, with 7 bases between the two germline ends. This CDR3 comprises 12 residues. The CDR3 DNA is TGTGCCAGCAGCTTAGTAAAGGCTGAGCAGTTCTTC. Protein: CASSLVKAEQFF. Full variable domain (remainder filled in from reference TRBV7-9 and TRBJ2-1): DTGVSQNPRHKITKRGQNVTFRCDPISEHNRLYWYRQTLGQGPEFLTYFQNEAQLEKSRLLSDRFSAERPKGSFSTLEIQRTEQGDSAMYLCASSLVKAEQFFGPGTRLTVL.

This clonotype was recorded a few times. The CDR3 DNA follows: TGTGCCAGCAGACACCGGGACACCGCCGGGGAGCTGTTTTTT. Amino acids: CASRHRDTAGELFF. The rearrangement uses TRBV6-5 and TRBJ2-2; tentatively, D is TRBD1 (6 bases). Germline V gene lookup returns CDR1 MNHEY and CDR2 SVGAGI. The V end was cut by 6 bases, the J end by 6 bases, with 14 bases between. The CDR3 runs to 14 residues.

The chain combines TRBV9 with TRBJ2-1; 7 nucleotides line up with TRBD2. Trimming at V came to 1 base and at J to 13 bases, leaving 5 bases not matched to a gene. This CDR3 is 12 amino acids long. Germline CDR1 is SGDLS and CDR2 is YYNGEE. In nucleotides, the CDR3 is TGTGCCAGCAGCGTACCCGGGACTATTCAGTTCTTC. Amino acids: CASSVPGTIQFF.

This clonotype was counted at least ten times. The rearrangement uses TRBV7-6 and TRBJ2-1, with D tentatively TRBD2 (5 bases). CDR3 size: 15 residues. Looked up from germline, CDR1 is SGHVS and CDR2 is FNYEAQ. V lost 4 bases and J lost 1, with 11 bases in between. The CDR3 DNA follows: TGTGCCAGCAGCTCGCACCGGGAATCCTACAATGAGCAGTTCTTC. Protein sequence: CASSSHRESYNEQFF.

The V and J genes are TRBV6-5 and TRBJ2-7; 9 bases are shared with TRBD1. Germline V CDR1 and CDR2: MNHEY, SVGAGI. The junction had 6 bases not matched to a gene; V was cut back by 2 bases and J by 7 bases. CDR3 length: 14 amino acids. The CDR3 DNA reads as TGTGCCAGCAGTTACGGGACAGGGATATGGGAGCAGTACGTC. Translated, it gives CASSYGTGIWEQYV.

The CDR3 sequence is CASSPLGRDKPHSYEQYF. The CDR3 DNA is TGTGCCAGCAGCCCCCTAGGGCGCGACAAACCCCACTCCTACGAGCAGTACTTC. This rearrangement joins TRBV7-9 to TRBJ2-7; no clear D. This CDR3 has 18 amino acids. The V and J ends lost 5 bases and 0 bases respectively, with 23 bases between them. The germline V gene encodes CDR1 SEHNR and CDR2 FQNEAQ (reference sequence).

CDR3 sequence (DNA): TGTGCCAGTAGGGGGGTCTTATCCTATGGCTACACCTTC. This translates into CASRGVLSYGYTF. The chain recombines TRBV19 with TRBJ1-2, with D perhaps matching TRBD1 (5 bases). The CDR3 contains 13 residues. Germline-derived CDR1 and CDR2 are LNHDA and SQIVND (reference sequence). Between the trimmed V and J ends, which lost 6 bases and 4 bases, there was a span of 12 bases.

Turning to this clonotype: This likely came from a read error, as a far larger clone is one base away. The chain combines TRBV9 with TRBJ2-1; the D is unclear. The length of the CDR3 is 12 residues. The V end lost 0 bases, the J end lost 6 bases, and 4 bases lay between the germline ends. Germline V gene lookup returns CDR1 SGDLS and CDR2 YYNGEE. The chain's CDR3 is CASSVGPNEQFF. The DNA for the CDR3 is TGTGCCAGCAGCGTAGGACCCAATGAGCAGTTCTTC.